These 27 T cell receptor beta chains were all obtained from the same sample, sequenced in a study of blood T cell repertoires in COVID-19. TCRdb's copy holds only in-frame clones and misses some; the assay was immunoSEQ multiplex PCR. The data contain under 350,000 clones, 90% of them singletons. The sequenced sample was peripheral blood. The origin of the receptors is a woman aged 30 to 39 with COVID-19, enrolled during active disease.

This clone was recorded only once. The V and J genes are TRBV7-3 and TRBJ2-2; TRBD2 might be the D (7 bases). V was trimmed by 2 bases and J by 4 bases, leaving 23 bases between them. The germline gives CDR1 SGHTA, CDR2 FQGTGA. This CDR3 region has 19 residues. CDR3 coding DNA: TGTGCCAGCAGCTTATATCCGGGAATGAGGGGAGGGGGCACCGGGGAGCTGTTTTTT. Protein product: CASSLYPGMRGGGTGELFF. Supplemented by reference TRBV7-3 and TRBJ2-2, the full variable domain reads GAGVSQTPSNKVTEKGKYVELRCDPISGHTALYWYRQSLGQGPEFLIYFQGTGAADDSGLPNDRFFAVRPEGSVSTLKIQRTERGDSAVYLCASSLYPGMRGGGTGELFFGEGSRLTVL.

DNA for the CDR3: TGTGCCAGCAGTTACCCGAGCGGGAGGGGAGCCGGGGAGCTGTTTTTT. It translates to CASSYPSGRGAGELFF. This chain uses TRBV6-5 with TRBJ2-2, with 10 positions matching TRBD2. Germline V CDR1 and CDR2: MNHEY, SVGAGI. The CDR3 covers 16 residues. J lost 6 bases, V lost 2 bases, and 6 bases had no gene match.

This clone was seen a few times. The genes are TRBV24-1 and TRBJ1-2; 10 bases fit TRBD1. The CDR3 spans 16 residues. With 4 bases clipped from V and 7 bases from J, the junction kept 11 bases outside the gene matches. The germline CDR1 and CDR2 sequences are KGHDR and SFDVKD. The CDR3 sequence is CATSDAGTGARIGYTF. DNA for the CDR3: TGTGCCACCAGTGACGCCGGGACAGGGGCCCGCATTGGCTACACCTTC.

This clone was detected only once. V usage is TRBV7-2 and J usage is TRBJ2-5; D might be TRBD1 (6 bases). CDR1 is SGHTA, CDR2 FQGNSA, per germline. This CDR3 is built from 17 residues. V was cut by 1 base and J by 6 bases, with 21 bases left in between. The CDR3 coding sequence is TGTGCCAGCAGCTTAGGGCCTTGGGGGCAGGGCAAGCAGACCCAGTACTTC. Protein: CASSLGPWGQGKQTQYF. Full variable domain (rest looked up from reference TRBV7-2 and TRBJ2-5): GAGVSQSPSNKVTEKGKDVELRCDPISGHTALYWYRQSLGQGLEFLIYFQGNSAPDKSGLPSDRFSAERTGGSVSTLTIQRTQQEDSAVYLCASSLGPWGQGKQTQYFGPGTRLLVL.

The chain is built from TRBV4-2 and TRBJ2-3; D not certain. V lost 1 base and J 0 bases, leaving 11 bases between the germline ends. CDR3 length: 16 amino acids. CDR1 LGHNA and CDR2 YNFKEQ come from the germline V gene. CDR3 coding DNA: TGTGCCAGCAGCCAAGGTTCGGAGCATAGCACAGATACGCAGTATTTT. It codes for CASSQGSEHSTDTQYF.

V gene TRBV30 combines with J gene TRBJ1-3, with TRBD1 as a possible D gene (6 bases). The ends were cut back, 3 bases at V and 2 bases at J, with 14 bases in the middle. The CDR3 covers 15 residues. The V gene's germline CDR1 is GTSNPN and CDR2 SVGIG (reference sequence). The CDR3 sequence is CAWRGAGTAGNTIYF. In nucleotides, the CDR3 is TGTGCCTGGAGGGGGGCGGGTACCGCTGGAAACACCATATATTTT.

This clone was counted between two and nine times. The CDR3 loop is CASSLESRYGYNEQFF. CDR3 sequence (DNA): TGTGCCAGCAGTTTAGAGTCCCGTTACGGCTACAATGAGCAGTTCTTC. This sequence joins TRBV28 and TRBJ2-1; no clear D. This CDR3 contains 16 residues. The V gene's germline CDR1 is MDHEN and CDR2 SYDVKM. Trimming took 2 bases from V and 3 from J, leaving 14 bases between them.

The rearrangement links TRBV28 to TRBJ1-1; D unclear. Deletions cut 2 bases from V and 11 bases from J, with 9 bases between. CDR3 length: 11 amino acids. Germline assignment: CDR1 MDHEN and CDR2 SYDVKM. CDR3 protein: CASSLGGWAFF. The CDR3 nucleotides read TGTGCCAGCAGTTTAGGAGGTTGGGCTTTCTTT.

This chain links TRBV19 with TRBJ1-5; TRBD1 is a possible D gene (5 bases). Germline CDR1 LNHDA, CDR2 SQIVND (reference sequence). CDR3 size: 17 residues. V was trimmed by 6 bases and J by 3 bases, leaving 21 bases between them. CDR3 nucleotides: TGTGCCAGTAGAGGACTGGGACGGGGGGTATCCAATCAGCCCCAGCATTTT. This sequence encodes CASRGLGRGVSNQPQHF.

The V gene is TRBV3-1 (or the pseudogene TRBV3-2), the J gene TRBJ2-2; 10 bases align to TRBD1. Trimming removed 4 bases from V and 6 bases from J; junction bases left unmatched: 2. The CDR3 totals 14 residues. From germline, CDR1 is LGHDT and CDR2 YNNKEL (reference sequence). CDR3 nucleotide sequence: TGTGCCAGCAGCCTAGGACAGGGGGCCGGGGAGCTGTTTTTT. It translates to CASSLGQGAGELFF.

The genes are TRBV11-2 and TRBJ2-3, with 15 bases lining up with TRBD2. The V and J ends lost 7 bases and 1 base, in that order; junction bases with no gene match: 12. This CDR3 has 19 amino acids. Germline V lookup: CDR1 SGHAT, CDR2 FQNNGV. CDR3 residues: CASIESGLAGGEGTDTQYF. The CDR3 DNA follows: TGTGCCAGCATCGAGTCGGGACTAGCGGGAGGTGAGGGCACAGATACGCAGTATTTT.

This clone was seen a single time. The chain is built from TRBV7-6 and TRBJ2-1; 14 positions match TRBD2. Trimming cost V 5 bases and J 10 bases; bases outside gene matches: 7. The CDR3 sequence is 15 residues long. Germline CDR1 reads SGHVS; CDR2 reads FNYEAQ. The CDR3 DNA follows: TGTGCCAGCAGCGCCGGGACTAGCGGGAGCCGAGAGCAGTTCTTC. Protein: CASSAGTSGSREQFF.

The rearrangement uses TRBV18 and TRBJ2-2; no definite D call. The V end was cut by 0 bases, the J end by 4 bases, with 15 bases between. Germline assignment: CDR1 KGHSH and CDR2 LQKENI. There are 17 residues in the CDR3. The CDR3 bases are TGTGCCAGCTCACCACCGTGGCACCTTACGGGCACCGGGGAGCTGTTTTTT. Its translation: CASSPPWHLTGTGELFF.

The V call is TRBV11-1, the J call TRBJ2-4; TRBD2 matches at 15 bases. CDR1 and CDR2 from the germline V gene are SGHAT and FQDESV (reference sequence). The CDR3 is 16 residues long. The V and J ends lost 5 bases and 8 bases, in that order; junction bases with no gene match: 7. CDR3 DNA: TGTGCCAGCAGCCCTGGGACTAGCGGGGGGCCATACATTCAGTACTTC. The encoded protein is CASSPGTSGGPYIQYF.

The V call is TRBV5-6, the J call TRBJ2-5; D perhaps matches TRBD1 (5 bases). V was trimmed by 2 bases and J by 7 bases, leaving 12 bases between them. Germline V CDR1 and CDR2: SGHDT, YYEEEE. This CDR3 contains 13 residues. The CDR3 loop is CASSLGFQGTQYF. The CDR3 bases are TGTGCCAGCAGCTTAGGCTTCCAGGGGACCCAGTACTTC.

This clone is a singleton in its sample. The gene calls are TRBV2 and TRBJ1-2; 10 nucleotides align to TRBD1. After removal of 5 bases from V and 8 bases from J, the junction contained 5 bases not matched to a gene. The CDR3 is made up of 13 amino acids. Germline CDR1 reads SNHLY; CDR2 reads FYNNEI. This CDR3 reads CASSTTGGQGYTF. The CDR3 nucleotides read TGTGCCAGCAGTACGACAGGGGGCCAAGGCTACACCTTC.

The V and J genes are TRBV11-3 and TRBJ2-7; D is undetermined. Trimming took off 3 bases at V and 0 bases at J, with 6 bases between the two ends. The CDR3 runs to 13 residues. The germline gives CDR1 SGHNT, CDR2 YENEEA. CDR3 coding DNA: TGTGCCAGCAGCTTGGAGAGCTCCTACGAGCAGTACTTC. It encodes CASSLESSYEQYF.

With regard to this clone: Compared with germline, one end of the junction differs, possibly owing to a read error. This sequence joins TRBV9 and TRBJ2-2; 8 bases agree with TRBD2. Germline CDR1 and CDR2: SGDLS and YYNGEE. CDR3 length: 15 amino acids. The CDR3 sequence: CASSLISGNAGELFF. In DNA, the CDR3 is TGTGCCAGCAGCTTGATTAGCGGGAACGCCGGGGAGCTGTTTTTT.

This clone was observed once. The chain carries TRBV6-2 or TRBV6-3 and TRBJ1-2; D may be TRBD1 (5 bases). Germline CDR1 reads MNHEY; CDR2 reads SVGEGT. This CDR3 region has 14 residues. Trimming left V 6 bases short and J 4 bases short, with 15 bases between. CDR3 nucleotide sequence: TGTGCCAGCAGCAAGCTCAGGGAAGGCTATGGCTACACCTTC. This codes for CASSKLREGYGYTF.

This chain joins TRBV27 and TRBJ2-1, with a possible D match to TRBD1 (5 bases). The V end was cut by 10 bases, the J end by 7 bases, with 17 bases between. The germline CDR1 and CDR2 sequences are MNHEY and SMNVEV (reference sequence). The CDR3 sequence is 13 residues long. For the CDR3, the DNA is TGTGCCACCTCCAGGGCAGGAACGAATGAGCAGTTCTTC. Its translation is CATSRAGTNEQFF.

The rearrangement uses TRBV20-1 and TRBJ2-1; TRBD2 matches 14 bases. V lost 3 bases, J lost 8 bases, and 6 bases stayed unmatched. The CDR3 loop spans 15 amino acids. Looked up from germline, CDR1 is DFQATT and CDR2 is SNEGSKA (reference sequence). The CDR3: CSASGGLAGADEQFF. The DNA of the CDR3 is TGCAGTGCTAGTGGGGGACTAGCGGGAGCCGATGAGCAGTTCTTC.

J is TRBJ1-1 and V is TRBV4-3; weak D call: TRBD1 (5 bases). Looked up from germline, CDR1 is LGHNA and CDR2 is YSLEER. The V and J ends lost 0 bases and 1 base respectively, with 9 bases between them. This CDR3 is 15 amino acids long. The DNA of the CDR3 is TGCGCCAGCAGCCAAGAAGGGGCTAGGAACACTGAAGCTTTCTTT. It specifies CASSQEGARNTEAFF.

V is TRBV27 and J is TRBJ2-4; no clear D gene. The CDR3 has 16 amino acids. Germline CDR1 MNHEY, CDR2 SMNVEV (reference sequence). The V end lost 3 bases, the J end lost 0 bases, and 12 bases lay between the germline ends. CDR3: CASSFTVNLAKNIQYF. The CDR3 nucleotides read TGTGCCAGCAGTTTTACGGTTAACCTAGCCAAAAACATTCAGTACTTC.

The genes are TRBV27 and TRBJ2-3; 7 bases fit TRBD1. With 6 bases clipped from V and 2 bases from J, the junction kept 11 bases outside the gene matches. Looked up from germline, CDR1 is MNHEY and CDR2 is SMNVEV (reference sequence). The CDR3 spans 16 residues. DNA of the CDR3: TGTGCCAGCAGGCGACAGGGCGTGACATTCACAGATACGCAGTATTTT. Translation: CASRRQGVTFTDTQYF.

J is TRBJ2-1 and V is TRBV10-3; 8 nucleotides align to TRBD2. Unmatched junction bases numbered 7, after V lost 8 bases and J lost 1 base. The CDR3 is 15 residues long. Germline lookup yields CDR1 ENHRY and CDR2 SYGVKD. This CDR3 is CAIAASGRSYNEQFF. DNA for the CDR3: TGTGCCATCGCTGCGAGCGGGAGATCCTACAATGAGCAGTTCTTC.

This clone was observed a few times. The rearrangement uses TRBV30 and TRBJ1-5; no reliable D call. The V gene lost 0 bases and the J gene lost 3 bases, with 9 bases spanning the gap. Germline CDR1 GTSNPN, CDR2 SVGIG (reference sequence). The CDR3 extends over 14 amino acids. The CDR3 loop reads CAWSVEDFNQPQHF. The DNA of the CDR3 is TGTGCCTGGAGTGTTGAGGATTTCAATCAGCCCCAGCATTTT.

The chain employs TRBV7-9 and TRBJ2-5; the match to TRBD2 covers 7 bases. V lost 3 bases, J lost 0 bases, and 7 bases stayed unmatched. The CDR3 extends over 16 amino acids. Germline loops: CDR1 SEHNR, CDR2 FQNEAQ (reference sequence). CDR3 region: CASSFPGLADQETQYF. The CDR3, as DNA: TGTGCCAGCAGCTTCCCGGGGCTAGCGGACCAAGAGACCCAGTACTTC. The variable domain in full, with the rest retrieved from reference TRBV7-9 and TRBJ2-5, is DTGVSQNPRHKITKRGQNVTFRCDPISEHNRLYWYRQTLGQGPEFLTYFQNEAQLEKSRLLSDRFSAERPKGSFSTLEIQRTEQGDSAMYLCASSFPGLADQETQYFGPGTRLLVL.